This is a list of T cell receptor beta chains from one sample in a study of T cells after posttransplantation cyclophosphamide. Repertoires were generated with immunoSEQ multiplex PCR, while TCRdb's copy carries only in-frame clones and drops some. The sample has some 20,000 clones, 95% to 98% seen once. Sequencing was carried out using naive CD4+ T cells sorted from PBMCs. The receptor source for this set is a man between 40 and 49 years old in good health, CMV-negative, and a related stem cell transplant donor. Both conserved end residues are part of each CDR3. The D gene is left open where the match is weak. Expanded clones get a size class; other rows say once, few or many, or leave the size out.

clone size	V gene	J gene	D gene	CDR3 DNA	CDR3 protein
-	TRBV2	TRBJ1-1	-	TGTGCCAGCAGTGAGGCAGACAGCATCACTGAAGCTTTCTTT	CASSEADSITEAFF
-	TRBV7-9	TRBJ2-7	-	TGTGCCAGCAGCTTAGTCACAGGGTGCAACGAGCAGTACTTC	CASSLVTGCNEQYF
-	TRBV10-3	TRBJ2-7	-	TGTGCCATCAGTGAGTCGGCAGACTATTCCTACGAGCAGTACTTC	CAISESADYSYEQYF
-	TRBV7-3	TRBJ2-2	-	TGTGCCAGCAGCCCGAGCGGAGGGCGGACCGGGGAGCTGTTTTTT	CASSPSGGRTGELFF
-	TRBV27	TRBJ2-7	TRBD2	TGTGCCAGCAGTTTTTCAGTTCGGGCTAGCGGGAGGAGCTCCTACGAGCAGTACTTC	CASSFSVRASGRSSYEQYF
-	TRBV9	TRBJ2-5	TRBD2	TGTGCCAGCAGCGTCGGTGGACTAGCGGGAGAAGAGACCCAGTACTTC	CASSVGGLAGEETQYF
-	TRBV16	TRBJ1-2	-	TGTGCCAGCGTTCCGCAAGCAAGTTATGGCTACACCTTC	CASVPQASYGYTF
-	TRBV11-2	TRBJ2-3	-	TGTGCCAGCAGCATCCAGCCGGGAGGCACAGATACGCAGTATTTT	CASSIQPGGTDTQYF
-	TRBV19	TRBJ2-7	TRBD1	TGTGCCAGTAGTGAGGACAGGGCCTCGTACGAGCAGTACTTC	CASSEDRASYEQYF
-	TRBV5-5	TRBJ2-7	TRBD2	TGTGCCAGCTCCTTACGGCGGGAGGAGGAGTACGAGCAGTACTTC	CASSLRREEEYEQYF
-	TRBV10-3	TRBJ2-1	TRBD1	TGTGCCATCAGTGATCACCGGGACAGGAGCTACAATGAGCAGTTCTTC	CAISDHRDRSYNEQFF
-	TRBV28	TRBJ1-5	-	TGTGCCAGCAGTTTAGGGCAGGGTGGCAATCAGCCCCAGCATTTT	CASSLGQGGNQPQHF
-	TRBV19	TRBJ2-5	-	TGTGCCAGTAGTATTAGCCAAGAGACCCAGTACTTC	CASSISQETQYF
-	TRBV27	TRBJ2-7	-	TGTGCCAGCAGTCGGCTTGCAGGGGAGTACCACGAGCAGTACTTC	CASSRLAGEYHEQYF
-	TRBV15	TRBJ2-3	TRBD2	TGTGCCACCAGCAGGACTAGCGGGAGATTTACGCAGTATTTT	CATSRTSGRFTQYF
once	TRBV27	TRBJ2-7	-	TGTGCCAGCAGTTTAAGCGGGACAGGAGGGTACGAGCAGTACTTC	CASSLSGTGGYEQYF
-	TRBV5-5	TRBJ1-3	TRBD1	TGTGCCAGCAGCTTTGACAGGGCTGGAAACACCATATATTTT	CASSFDRAGNTIYF
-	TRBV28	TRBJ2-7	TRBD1	TGTGCCAGCAGTATTATTGCCGGGACAGCCTACGAGCAGTACTTC	CASSIIAGTAYEQYF
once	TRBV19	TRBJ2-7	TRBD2	TGTGCCAGTAGTGACGCTAGCGGGACCTCCTACGAGCAGTACTTC	CASSDASGTSYEQYF
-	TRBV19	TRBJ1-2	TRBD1	TGTGCCAGTAGTACCGGGACAGGGGGCGCGGCGAACTATGGCTACACCTTC	CASSTGTGGAANYGYTF
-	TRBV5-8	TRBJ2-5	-	TGTGCCAGCAGCTTGGGGGCAGGGGAATCCCAAGAGACCCAGTACTTC	CASSLGAGESQETQYF
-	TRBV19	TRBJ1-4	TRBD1	TGTGCCACCGAGGGACAGGGAGCAACTAATGAAAAACTGTTTTTT	CATEGQGATNEKLFF
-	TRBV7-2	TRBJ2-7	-	TGTGCCAGCAGCCTACTACTGGAGGACCTACGAGTTCAGTACTTC	CASSLLLEDLRVQYF
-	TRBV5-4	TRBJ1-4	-	TGTGCCAGCAGCCGCAGGGCGGGGGCGCGGGAAAAACTGTTTTTT	CASSRRAGAREKLFF
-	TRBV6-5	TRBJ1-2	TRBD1	TGTGCCAGCAGCCGACAGGGTCGGGACTATGGCTACACCTTC	CASSRQGRDYGYTF
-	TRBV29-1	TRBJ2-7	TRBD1	TGCAGCGTTGAAGACTTCAGGGGGCCCACTAAAAACGAGCAGTACTTC	CSVEDFRGPTKNEQYF
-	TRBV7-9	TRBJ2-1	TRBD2	TGTGCCAGCCGACCTAGCGGGAGCATTCCTGAGCAGTTCTTC	CASRPSGSIPEQFF
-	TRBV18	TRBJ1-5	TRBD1	TGTGCCAGCTCACCGGGGACAGGGGGCAATCAGCCCCAGCATTTT	CASSPGTGGNQPQHF
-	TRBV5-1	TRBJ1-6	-	TGCGCCAGCAGCTTGGAAGAGGGATCGAATTCACCCCTCCACTTT	CASSLEEGSNSPLHF
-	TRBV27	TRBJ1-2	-	TGTGCCAGCAGTTCAGGAATCTATGGCTACACCTTC	CASSSGIYGYTF
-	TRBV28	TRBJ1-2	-	TGTGCCAGCAGTCTACAGTACTATGGCTACACCTTC	CASSLQYYGYTF
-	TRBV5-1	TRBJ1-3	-	TGCGCCAGCAGCTTAGAAAACAGGTTCGGAAACACCATATATTTT	CASSLENRFGNTIYF
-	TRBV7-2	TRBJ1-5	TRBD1	TGTGCCAGCAGCTTAGGACAGGGGGAAAATCAGCCCCAGCATTTT	CASSLGQGENQPQHF
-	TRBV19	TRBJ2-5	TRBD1	TGTGCCAGTAGTAAATACAGGACAGGGGAAGAGACCCAGTACTTC	CASSKYRTGEETQYF
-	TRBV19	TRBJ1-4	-	TGTGCCAGTCAGGGGCTCCATGAAAAACTGTTTTTT	CASQGLHEKLFF
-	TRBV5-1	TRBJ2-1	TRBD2	TGCGCCAGCAGCCTGGGTAGCGGGCTTAGCTCCTACAATGAGCAGTTCTTC	CASSLGSGLSSYNEQFF
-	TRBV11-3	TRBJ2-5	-	TGTGCCAGCAGCTTACGGGAAGGCGGCCAAGAGACCCAGTACTTC	CASSLREGGQETQYF
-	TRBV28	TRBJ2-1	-	TGTGCCAGCAGTAGACAGGACCGGTCTTCATGGCGGTTCTTC	CASSRQDRSSWRFF
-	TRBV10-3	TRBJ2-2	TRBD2	TGTGCCATGGGGCGAGCGGGAGGGCCGAACACCGGGGAGCTGTTTTTT	CAMGRAGGPNTGELFF
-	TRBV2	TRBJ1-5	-	TGTGCCAGGGGGGGAATAGAGAGCAATCAGCCCCAGCATTTT	CARGGIESNQPQHF
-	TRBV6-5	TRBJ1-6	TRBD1	TGTGCCAGCACCCGGGACAGGAATTCACCCCTCCACTTT	CASTRDRNSPLHF
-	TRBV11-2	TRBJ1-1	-	TGTGCCAGCAGCTCACAACGGACTGTTCCTCAAGCTTTCTTT	CASSSQRTVPQAFF
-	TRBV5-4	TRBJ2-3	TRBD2	TGTGCCAGCAGCTTAGAAATAGCGGGAGTAGATACGCAGTATTTT	CASSLEIAGVDTQYF
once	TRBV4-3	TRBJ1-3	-	TGCGCCAGCAGCCAAGGGGCCCACTCTGGAAACACCATATATTTT	CASSQGAHSGNTIYF
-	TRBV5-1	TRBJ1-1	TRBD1	TGCGCCAGCAGCGTGGACAGGGTGAACACTGAAGCTTTCTTT	CASSVDRVNTEAFF
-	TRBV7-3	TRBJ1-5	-	TGTGCCAGCAGCTTAACCCATAATCAGCCCCAGCATTTT	CASSLTHNQPQHF
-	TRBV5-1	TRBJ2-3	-	TGCGCCAGCAGCTACGGACTTCAGACAGATACGCAGTATTTT	CASSYGLQTDTQYF
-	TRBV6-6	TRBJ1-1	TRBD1	TGTGCCAGCAACAAACAGGGGGGTGAAGCTTTCTTT	CASNKQGGEAFF
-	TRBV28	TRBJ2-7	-	TGTGCCAGCAAGCTCGGCTCCTACGAGCAGTACTTC	CASKLGSYEQYF
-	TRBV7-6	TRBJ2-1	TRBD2	TGTGCCAGCAGCTTGACGGGACTAGCGGAGATTAACAATGAGCAGTTCTTC	CASSLTGLAEINNEQFF
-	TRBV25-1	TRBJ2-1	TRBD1	TGTGCCAGCAGAGCGAACAGGGGGCGGGATGCCTACAATGAGCAGTTCTTC	CASRANRGRDAYNEQFF
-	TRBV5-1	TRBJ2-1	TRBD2	TGCGCCAGCAGCTCACTAGCGGGAGGGCCACCCGAGCAGTTCTTC	CASSSLAGGPPEQFF
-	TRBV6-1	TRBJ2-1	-	TGTGCCAGCAGTGTCATTAGGGGCTCCTACAATGAGCAGTTCTTC	CASSVIRGSYNEQFF
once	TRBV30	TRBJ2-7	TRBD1	TGTGCCTGGAGTCCGCCTCCGGGACAGGGTTTGCGGGGGTATATTGACGAGCAGTACTTC	CAWSPPPGQGLRGYIDEQYF